These T cell receptor beta chains were read from a single sample in a study of blood T cell repertoires in COVID-19. Measured with immunoSEQ multiplex PCR; TCRdb has only the in-frame clones, and not every one. Of roughly 71,000 clones in the sample, 75% to 90% are singletons; the top ten hold roughly 20%. The sequenced material came from peripheral blood. The receptors derive from a man between 70 and 80 years old who had recovered from COVID-19. Both conserved end residues are part of each CDR3. The D gene is left open where the match is weak. Clone size appears in some rows only: once, few, many, or a class for an expanded clone.

J: TRBJ1-2
V: TRBV20-1
size: .
D: .
CDR3: CSASRGNYGYTF
DNA: TGCAGTGCTAGTAGGGGGAACTATGGCTACACCTTC

J: TRBJ2-2
V: TRBV5-1
size: .
D: TRBD2
CDR3: CASSLDGGGDTGELFF
DNA: TGCGCCAGCAGCTTGGATGGGGGAGGGGACACCGGGGAGCTGTTTTTT

J: TRBJ2-2
V: TRBV19
size: .
D: .
CDR3: CASSFWTGMNTGELFF
DNA: TGTGCCAGTAGTTTTTGGACGGGGATGAACACCGGGGAGCTGTTTTTT

J: TRBJ1-2
V: TRBV5-1
size: .
D: .
CDR3: CASSLASRGVNGYTF
DNA: TGCGCCAGCAGCTTGGCTTCCAGGGGAGTGAATGGCTACACCTTC

J: TRBJ2-7
V: TRBV18
size: .
D: TRBD1
CDR3: CASSLARTGYDEQYF
DNA: TGTGCCAGCTCATTGGCCCGGACAGGGTACGACGAGCAGTACTTC

J: TRBJ2-5
V: TRBV6-1
size: .
D: TRBD2
CDR3: CASSEAGRGAQYF
DNA: TGTGCCAGCAGTGAAGCCGGGCGGGGGGCCCAGTACTTC

J: TRBJ1-4
V: TRBV2
size: .
D: TRBD1
CDR3: CASSQDREVGKLFF
DNA: TGTGCCAGCAGTCAGGACAGGGAAGTCGGAAAACTGTTTTTT

J: TRBJ2-2
V: TRBV7-3
size: .
D: TRBD2
CDR3: CASSSSPGGANTGELFF
DNA: TGTGCCAGCAGCTCCTCCCCCGGGGGGGCAAACACCGGGGAGCTGTTTTTT

J: TRBJ2-4
V: TRBV3-1/TRBV3-2
size: .
D: .
CDR3: CASSPSGDKNIQYF
DNA: TGTGCCAGCAGCCCTAGTGGTGACAAAAACATTCAGTACTTC

J: TRBJ1-5
V: TRBV7-2
size: .
D: .
CDR3: CASSSQGLGNQPQHF
DNA: TGTGCCAGCAGCTCACAGGGATTGGGGAATCAGCCCCAGCATTTT

J: TRBJ1-1
V: TRBV11-3
size: .
D: TRBD1
CDR3: CASSSHRDRAAEAFF
DNA: TGTGCCAGCAGCTCACACCGGGACAGGGCCGCTGAAGCTTTCTTT

J: TRBJ1-4
V: TRBV19
size: .
D: .
CDR3: CASSIDKTGSKLFF
DNA: TGTGCCAGTAGTATAGATAAGACAGGCTCAAAACTGTTTTTT

J: TRBJ1-1
V: TRBV30
size: .
D: TRBD1
CDR3: CAWGQGGTEAFF
DNA: TGTGCCTGGGGACAGGGAGGTACTGAAGCTTTCTTT

J: TRBJ2-5
V: TRBV4-1
size: .
D: TRBD2
CDR3: CASSQLPPSGSFQETQYF
DNA: TGCGCCAGCAGCCAACTCCCCCCTAGCGGATCCTTCCAAGAGACCCAGTACTTC

J: TRBJ2-7
V: TRBV10-3
size: .
D: .
CDR3: CAISDVQSYEQYF
DNA: TGTGCCATCAGTGATGTACAGTCCTACGAGCAGTACTTC

J: TRBJ1-2
V: TRBV6-5
size: .
D: TRBD1
CDR3: CASSSVTGGLYGYTF
DNA: TGTGCCAGCAGTTCCGTTACAGGGGGCCTGTATGGCTACACCTTC

J: TRBJ2-2
V: TRBV7-2
size: .
D: .
CDR3: CASSLSVAPGELFF
DNA: TGTGCCAGCAGCTTATCGGTAGCACCCGGGGAGCTGTTTTTT

J: TRBJ2-7
V: TRBV3-1/TRBV3-2
size: .
D: .
CDR3: CASSQGAGFDEQYF
DNA: TGTGCCAGCAGCCAGGGGGCTGGTTTTGACGAGCAGTACTTC

J: TRBJ1-2
V: TRBV19
size: .
D: .
CDR3: CASSPLEEAGGYTF
DNA: TGTGCCAGTAGTCCCTTGGAGGAGGCGGGAGGCTACACCTTC

J: TRBJ2-5
V: TRBV7-7
size: .
D: TRBD2
CDR3: CASSLGLTSGGLQETQYF
DNA: TGTGCCAGCAGCTTAGGCCTCACTAGCGGAGGCCTCCAAGAGACCCAGTACTTC

J: TRBJ2-1
V: TRBV6-5
size: .
D: .
CDR3: CASKETSLNEQFF
DNA: TGTGCCAGCAAGGAGACTAGTCTTAATGAGCAGTTCTTC

J: TRBJ1-6
V: TRBV7-9
size: few
D: TRBD1
CDR3: CASSPGQGGDNSPLHF
DNA: TGTGCCAGCAGCCCCGGACAGGGTGGAGATAATTCACCCCTCCACTTT

J: TRBJ2-3
V: TRBV20-1
size: .
D: .
CDR3: CSAALEYTQYF
DNA: TGCAGTGCCGCTCTAGAGTATACGCAGTATTTT

J: TRBJ1-2
V: TRBV19
size: .
D: .
CDR3: CASSIDNDLLYGYTF
DNA: TGTGCCAGTAGTATAGATAACGATCTACTCTATGGCTACACCTTC

J: TRBJ2-2
V: TRBV11-2
size: .
D: .
CDR3: CASSLNRPNTGELFF
DNA: TGTGCCAGCAGCTTGAACAGACCGAACACCGGGGAGCTGTTTTTT